The 27 T cell receptor beta chains below come from one sample, sequenced in a study of blood T cell repertoires in COVID-19. Sequenced by immunoSEQ multiplex PCR; TCRdb stores in-frame clones only, minus some. The table records fewer than 350,000 clones, roughly 85% of them present only once. Specimen: PBMCs or T cells enriched from blood (not recorded which). These receptors came from a young man who had recovered from COVID-19.

This chain connects TRBV10-3 to TRBJ1-3, with a possible D match to TRBD1 (6 bases). Trimming stripped 3 bases from V and 2 bases from J, with 11 bases between. The CDR3 contains 15 residues. Germline CDR1 is ENHRY and CDR2 is SYGVKD. The CDR3 reads CAISDAKGAGNTIYF. The CDR3 nucleotides are TGTGCCATCAGTGATGCCAAGGGGGCTGGAAACACCATATATTTT.

The CDR3 sequence: CASSEFYGSEKLFF. The CDR3 DNA reads TGTGCCAGCAGTGAATTTTACGGTAGTGAAAAACTGTTTTTT. This rearrangement joins TRBV6-1 to TRBJ1-4, with no clear D. Germline CDR1 reads MNHNS; CDR2 reads SASEGT. The CDR3 has 14 amino acids. V lost 2 bases and J lost 7, with 11 bases in between.

This clone was seen just once. The V call is TRBV3-1 (or the pseudogene TRBV3-2), the J call TRBJ2-5, with 8 bases fitting TRBD1. The CDR3 is 15 amino acids. Germline CDR1 and CDR2: LGHDT and YNNKEL (reference sequence). V was clipped by 3 bases and J by 5 bases; unmatched bases: 8. As DNA, the CDR3 is TGTGCCAGCAGCCAGGGAACAGGGGGTACGGAGACCCAGTACTTC. This sequence encodes CASSQGTGGTETQYF.

This chain links TRBV6-5 with TRBJ1-4; D is undetermined. The CDR3 runs to 13 residues. The germline CDR1 and CDR2 sequences are MNHEY and SVGAGI. V shed 2 bases and J shed 8 bases, with 9 bases lying between them. This chain's CDR3 is CASSYSPQEKLFF. The CDR3, as DNA: TGTGCCAGCAGTTACAGTCCGCAGGAAAAACTGTTTTTT.

This clone was observed many times. The chain carries TRBV5-1 and TRBJ2-1, with D uncertain. V lost 3 bases, J lost 7 bases, and 17 bases lay in between. This CDR3 region has 15 residues. Germline CDR1 is SGHRS and CDR2 is YFSETQ. The CDR3 DNA is TGCGCCAGCAGCTCTCGAGGTAGCCCCGGGAATGAGCAGTTCTTC. Translating it yields CASSSRGSPGNEQFF.

The chain combines TRBV7-2 with TRBJ1-2; 8 bases line up with TRBD1. This CDR3 comprises 16 residues. V lost 4 bases, J lost 8 bases, and 15 bases stayed unmatched. The germline CDR1 and CDR2 sequences are SGHTA and FQGNSA. The DNA for the CDR3 is TGTGCCAGCAGCTCCACGACAGGGGCGCTGACTCACGGCTACACCTTC. Translating gives CASSSTTGALTHGYTF.

CDR3 residues: CASSVGQGRETQYF. The DNA of the CDR3 is TGTGCCAGCAGCGTAGGACAGGGGAGGGAGACCCAGTACTTC. The J gene is TRBJ2-5, the V gene TRBV9; 8 bases line up with TRBD1. This CDR3 comprises 14 residues. V lost 0 bases, J lost 5 bases, and 3 bases stayed unmatched. Germline V gene sequence: CDR1 SGDLS, CDR2 YYNGEE. The variable domain in full, with the rest retrieved from reference TRBV9 and TRBJ2-5, is DSGVTQTPKHLITATGQRVTLRCSPRSGDLSVYWYQQSLDQGLQFLIQYYNGEERAKGNILERFSAQQFPDLHSELNLSSLELGDSALYFCASSVGQGRETQYFGPGTRLLVL.

The chain links TRBV11-2 to TRBJ2-2; D gene unclear. The V end was cut by 6 bases, the J end by 0 bases, with 5 bases between. The CDR3 consists of 13 residues. Germline CDR1 reads SGHAT; CDR2 reads FQNNGV. The CDR3 DNA reads TGTGCCAGCAGGGCACCGAACACCGGGGAGCTGTTTTTT. This encodes CASRAPNTGELFF.

This chain connects TRBV7-2 to TRBJ1-2; 9 bases line up with TRBD1. With V trimmed by 5 bases and J by 6 bases, 4 bases remained unmatched. Germline CDR1 is SGHTA and CDR2 is FQGNSA. This CDR3 comprises 13 residues. CDR3 amino acids: CASSRQGVNGYTF. In DNA, the CDR3 is TGTGCCAGCAGCCGACAGGGGGTGAATGGCTACACCTTC.

V and J are TRBV7-9 and TRBJ2-1; 7 bases align to TRBD2. J gave up 8 bases and V 5 bases, and 12 bases lay outside the gene matches. The CDR3 runs to 15 residues. The germline V gene has CDR1 SEHNR and CDR2 FQNEAQ (reference sequence). The CDR3 sequence is CASSPLTGGGDEQFF. CDR3 DNA: TGTGCCAGCAGCCCATTGACGGGAGGCGGGGATGAGCAGTTCTTC.

This clone was seen once. V is TRBV2 and J is TRBJ2-4; 7 nucleotides agree with TRBD1. Germline lookup yields CDR1 SNHLY and CDR2 FYNNEI. CDR3 length: 15 amino acids. V lost 5 bases, J lost 3 bases, and 7 bases stayed unmatched. The CDR3, as DNA: TGTGCCAGCAGTAGGGACAGTGCCTACAAAAACATTCAGTACTTC. Residues: CASSRDSAYKNIQYF. Looking up the rest from reference TRBV2 and TRBJ2-4 gives the full variable domain: EPEVTQTPSHQVTQMGQEVILRCVPISNHLYFYWYRQILGQKVEFLVSFYNNEISEKSEIFDDQFSVERPDGSNFTLKIRSTKLEDSAMYFCASSRDSAYKNIQYFGAGTRLSVL.

J is TRBJ2-2 and V is TRBV30, with 9 bases fitting TRBD1. V lost 3 bases to trimming and J lost 4 bases; unmatched junction nucleotides: 9. The germline gives CDR1 GTSNPN, CDR2 SVGIG (reference sequence). This CDR3 has 16 residues. The CDR3 DNA sequence: TGTGCCTGGAGATACCGGGACAGGGCGGGCACCGGGGAGCTGTTTTTT. Translation: CAWRYRDRAGTGELFF.

V gene TRBV19 combines with J gene TRBJ1-1, with 7 bases fitting TRBD1. CDR1 is LNHDA and CDR2 is SQIVND in the germline V gene (reference sequence). V gave up 8 bases and J gave up 7 bases; unmatched junction bases: 7. The CDR3 has 12 amino acids. CDR3 protein: CASADRRYEAFF. CDR3 coding DNA: TGTGCCAGTGCGGACAGGAGGTATGAAGCTTTCTTT.

V usage is TRBV27 and J usage is TRBJ1-1, with TRBD1 matching 8 bases. The CDR3 has 17 amino acids. The ends lost 6 bases at V and 1 base at J; junction bases unmatched: 13. Per germline, CDR1 MNHEY and CDR2 SMNVEV (reference sequence). The CDR3 region has the DNA TGTGCCAGCAGAGGAGGACAGGGTTTTATTAGGAACACTGAAGCTTTCTTT. This sequence encodes CASRGGQGFIRNTEAFF.

The J gene is TRBJ1-5, the V gene TRBV30; maybe TRBD1 (5 bases). V lost 1 base and J lost 11, with 15 bases in between. Germline V gene data show CDR1 as GTSNPN and CDR2 as SVGIG (reference sequence). This CDR3 spans 13 amino acids. CDR3 region: CAWSGTGGLAQHF. The CDR3 DNA follows: TGTGCCTGGAGTGGGACGGGGGGTTTGGCCCAGCATTTT.

The CDR3: CASSVVPAQRETQYF. The DNA for the CDR3 is TGTGCCAGCAGCGTAGTCCCAGCCCAGAGGGAGACCCAGTACTTC. This rearrangement joins TRBV9 to TRBJ2-5; D remains ambiguous. The CDR3 has 15 residues. With 0 bases removed from V and 5 bases from J, the gap between germline ends came to 14 bases. Germline V gene lookup returns CDR1 SGDLS and CDR2 YYNGEE.

This sequence joins TRBV30 and TRBJ2-3; 8 nucleotides line up with TRBD2. With 2 bases clipped from V and 6 bases from J, the junction kept 19 bases outside the gene matches. This CDR3 has 18 residues. From germline, CDR1 is GTSNPN and CDR2 SVGIG (reference sequence). CDR3 residues: CAWSPGAGGLSTLDTQYF. The CDR3 nucleotides are TGTGCCTGGAGTCCAGGGGCGGGGGGCCTGTCTACGTTGGATACGCAGTATTTT.

V is TRBV4-3 and J is TRBJ1-2, with a weak D call TRBD1 (5 bases). Deletions cut 1 base from V and 5 bases from J, with 11 bases between. Germline-derived CDR1 and CDR2 are LGHNA and YSLEER. This CDR3 contains 14 residues. The CDR3 is CASSQVGGTYGYTF. CDR3 nucleotide sequence: TGCGCCAGCAGCCAAGTGGGTGGGACTTATGGCTACACCTTC.

The J gene is TRBJ2-2, the V gene TRBV24-1; 10 bases fit TRBD2. In germline, CDR1 is KGHDR, CDR2 SFDVKD. J gave up 2 bases and V 3 bases, and 8 bases lay outside the gene matches. This CDR3 has 18 residues. The CDR3 bases are TGTGCCACCAGTGATCCTAGCGGGGGCCAAGCTAACACCGGGGAGCTGTTTTTT. Translating it yields CATSDPSGGQANTGELFF.

The genes are TRBV6-5 and TRBJ1-5; possibly TRBD1 for D (5 bases). CDR3 length: 13 amino acids. From germline, CDR1 is MNHEY and CDR2 SVGAGI. V lost 2 bases and J lost 7, with 9 bases in between. The CDR3 nucleotides read TGTGCCAGCAGTTACGGCAGGGCGCAGCCCCAGCATTTT. Translation gives CASSYGRAQPQHF.

The rearrangement links TRBV30 to TRBJ1-1; no clear D gene. The CDR3 is made up of 13 amino acids. V was clipped by 5 bases and J by 1 base, with 11 bases between them. The germline V gene has CDR1 GTSNPN and CDR2 SVGIG (reference sequence). The DNA for the CDR3 is TGTGCCTGGTCCCTTACACAGAACACTGAAGCTTTCTTT. Its protein product is CAWSLTQNTEAFF.

CDR3 protein: CATSTGSAGANVLTF. The CDR3 bases are TGTGCCACCAGCACTGGTTCCGCGGGGGCCAACGTCCTGACTTTC. This chain connects TRBV15 to TRBJ2-6; D is unresolved. Trimming stripped 4 bases from V and 4 bases from J, with 11 bases between. The germline CDR1 and CDR2 sequences are LNHNV and YYDKDF (reference sequence). The CDR3 consists of 15 residues.

In nucleotides, the CDR3 is TGTGCCAGCAGTTTTATTGGGGCGGGACAGGGCTCCACCGGGGAGCTGTTTTTT. This gives the protein CASSFIGAGQGSTGELFF. The rearrangement uses TRBV27 and TRBJ2-2; 9 bases fit TRBD1. The CDR3 is 18 amino acids. Trimming took 3 bases from V and 4 from J; bases not matched to a gene: 12. CDR1 and CDR2 (germline): MNHEY, SMNVEV (reference sequence).

The V and J genes are TRBV6-1 and TRBJ1-5; D may be TRBD1 (6 bases). The ends were cut back, 3 bases at V and 2 bases at J, with 11 bases in the middle. The CDR3 is 15 amino acids. CDR1 and CDR2 from the germline V gene are MNHNS and SASEGT. Here the CDR3 DNA reads TGTGCCAGCAGTGAGATTCGGACAGGCAATCAGCCCCAGCATTTT. Its protein is CASSEIRTGNQPQHF.

The rearrangement links TRBV18 to TRBJ2-5, with no clear D. Germline CDR1 reads KGHSH; CDR2 reads LQKENI. There are 14 residues in the CDR3. V lost 2 bases to trimming and J lost 1 base, with 8 bases between them. The CDR3 spells CASSPGSTQETQYF. The CDR3 DNA follows: TGTGCCAGCTCACCAGGCAGTACCCAAGAGACCCAGTACTTC.

In this sample, this clone turned up once. DNA for the CDR3: TGTGCCAGCAGTCCCGGCCTCCCCCACGGGAATGAGCAGTTCTTC. It encodes CASSPGLPHGNEQFF. This chain uses TRBV27 with TRBJ2-1; D unresolved. CDR1 and CDR2 from the germline V gene are MNHEY and SMNVEV (reference sequence). CDR3 length: 15 amino acids. V was clipped by 5 bases and J by 7 bases, with 18 bases between them.

The count of this clone is one. Distinct nucleotide sequences in the sample also encode this CDR3. The rearrangement links TRBV6-1 to TRBJ1-2, with D uncertain. Per the germline V gene, CDR1 is MNHNS and CDR2 is SASEGT. This CDR3 comprises 13 residues. V lost 2 bases, J lost 1 base, and 5 bases lay in between. CDR3 protein: CASSESGNYGYTF. CDR3 in DNA: TGTGCCAGCAGTGAATCGGGTAACTATGGCTACACCTTC.